The entry below gives a single T cell receptor beta chain sequence along with its context. Its specificity is unknown. V trimming: 1 base; J trimming: 2 bases; junction bases outside the gene matches: 7. The CDR3 loop spans 15 amino acids. Per the germline V gene, CDR1 is DFQATT and CDR2 is SNEGSKA (reference sequence). Presence of unique molecular identifiers characterized the TCR beta cDNA libraries. A single record per CDR3 protein comes from TCRdb applying MiXCR to the PCR reads. The sample carries 750,000 to 950,000 distinct CDR3 sequences, just over 45% recorded once. This entry is derived from a study of post-analysis software for immune sequencing data. Regarding the study as a whole: The normalized Chao1 diversity of multiple sclerosis patients was significantly lower than that of controls. Elevated frequency relative to controls characterized several TRBV segments in patients, TRBV5-6, TRBV5-1 and TRBV20-1 among them. Batch-mates among the samples co-clustered strongly by F measure.

Sample: blood. The chain uses TRBV20-1 and TRBJ2-7; TRBD1 agrees at 8 bases. The sequence was obtained from a girl aged 10-17 years with multiple sclerosis. The chain's CDR3 is CSARALTGDPYEQYF. In nucleotides, the CDR3 is TGCAGTGCTAGAGCTCTGACAGGGGACCCCTACGAGCAGTACTTC.